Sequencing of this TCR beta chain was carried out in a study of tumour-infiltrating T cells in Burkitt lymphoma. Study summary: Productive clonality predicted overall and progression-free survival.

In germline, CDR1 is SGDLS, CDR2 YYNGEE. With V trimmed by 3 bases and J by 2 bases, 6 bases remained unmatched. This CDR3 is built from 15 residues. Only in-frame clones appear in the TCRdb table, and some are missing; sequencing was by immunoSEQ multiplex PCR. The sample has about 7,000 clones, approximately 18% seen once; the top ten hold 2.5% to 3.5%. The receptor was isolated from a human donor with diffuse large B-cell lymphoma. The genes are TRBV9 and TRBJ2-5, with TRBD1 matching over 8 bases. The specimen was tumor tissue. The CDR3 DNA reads TGTGCCAGCAGCGACACCGGGACAGGACAAGAGACCCAGTACTTC. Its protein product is CASSDTGTGQETQYF.